This entry features one TCR beta chain sequence. A read error may produce the germline difference seen at one junction end. The entry originates in a study of blood T cell repertoires in COVID-19. Study-level information: T cells, B-cell-depleted T cells, or PBMCs provided the cDNA or gDNA that served as material.

Adults between about 18 and 95 years of age took part from under 25 US areas. Assay used: immunoSEQ multiplex PCR; TCRdb lists only in-frame clones, some missing. The profile shows fewer than 350,000 clones, about nine tenths of them singletons. Per germline, CDR1 SGHTA and CDR2 FQGNSA. This CDR3 spans 16 amino acids. The specimen was PBMCs or T cells enriched from blood (not recorded which). The origin of this receptor is a man aged 60 to 75 who had recovered from COVID-19. This sequence joins TRBV7-2 and TRBJ2-1, with 12 positions matching TRBD2. CDR3 amino acids: CASSVATSGSSNEQFF. In DNA form, the CDR3 reads TGTGCCAGCAGCGTAGCGACTAGCGGGAGTAGCAATGAGCAGTTCTTC.